This T cell receptor beta chain was documented in a study of T cell responses to AZD1222 COVID-19 vaccine (dated by TCRdb to the early 2020s). A note on the overall study: TCR sequencing covered fewer than 250 trial participants: 207 given two doses of AZD1222 and 26 given two doses of MenACWY control vaccine. Trial participants were enrolled by age into subgroups of 18-55, 56-69 and 70-plus years, and around 140, 26 and 57 TCR-sequenced participants, respectively, were included in these subgroups.

The CDR3 regions of human TCRbeta chains were subjected to immunosequencing. Turning to the authors' computational methods: TCRs in the repertoires were compared against a reference library of SARS-CoV-2-specific TCRs that had been generated with the MIRA antigen-specificity platform. Breadth meant the fraction of unique TCRs that were SARS-CoV-2-associated, whereas depth meant the fraction of total T cells that were SARS-CoV-2-associated. Using the MIRA data, each spike-specific TCR was assigned both to the spike region to which the TCR was reactive and to a CD4 or CD8 class. Log10-transformed breadth and depth values were compared by one-way ANOVA with Sidak's multiple comparisons tests. In TCRdb, the immuneACCESS table is reduced to in-frame sequences with V and J assigned. These tables do not hold every clone; where another copy was compared, an unresolved V gene accounts for under half, and the others remain unexplained. That table supplies the V and J calls and clone size; D and trimming were determined from the DNA. This sample gives approximately 50,000 clones in total; 75% to 90% of them show up just once. The ten largest make up less than 9% of the sample.

The sample's time point label, in plain terms: about 28 days (+/-7) after the second vaccine dose. AZD1222 recipients given second doses at about 4 weeks or at about 12 weeks were pooled, since spike-specific TCR depth and breadth were not found to differ between the two schedules. Vaccinee samples were obtained from the UK trials COV001 and COV002, which included a single-blind randomized controlled phase 2/3 trial of AZD1222 (ChAdOx1 nCoV-19) in healthy adults. Trial participant PBMC samples were collected at day 0 and day 28 after the second dose for TCRbeta chain sequencing. Of note for this clone: The antigen this receptor binds is unknown. No quality values exist for individual bases; no much larger clone is one base distant.

Via the germline V gene, CDR1 is SGHRS and CDR2 YFSETQ. There are 14 amino acids in the CDR3, from cysteine to phenylalanine inclusive. Only the CDR3 portion is preserved as DNA: 42 bases, with reading frame beginning at the first base. V sheds 0 bases and J sheds 0 bases, leaving 3 bases between their ends. The study at large found these results: Participants were mostly white British and included more females than males, and it was suggested by the authors that clonal diversity may have been underestimated. Because no samples from the day 14 peak response were available, repertoires could be characterized only after the peak T cell response. After two AZD1222 doses, spike-specific TCR breadth and depth were significantly higher than at day 0 and than in MenACWY recipients. CD4 TCRs associated with the vaccine covered the entire spike protein, and the dominant responses were in regions 160-218 and 743-854. Conclusions about previously exposed vaccinees are limited because only six or seven AZD1222 recipients were SARS-CoV-2 seropositive at baseline. Reportedly, close to half of the unique spike-specific TCRs recognized epitopes lying outside the regions that are mutated in the B.1.351 and B.1.1.7 variants. The 56-69-year group was small, and its depth increase did not reach significance, likely because of low power.

The chain was built from TRBV5-1 and TRBJ1-4, with the D gene uncertain. Source: peripheral blood, taken 28 days after the second AZD1222 dose. This clonotype was obtained from an adult who received the AZD1222 COVID-19 vaccine. For the CDR3, the sequence is CASSLGPTNEKLFF. At the DNA level, the sequence is TGCGCCAGCAGCTTGGGTCCAACTAATGAAAAACTGTTTTTT.